This TCR beta chain derives from a study of T cell repertoires in cytomegalovirus infection. One entry per CDR3 protein, called by TCRdb with MiXCR from the reads. The sample lists around 530,000 distinct CDR3 sequences; about a quarter were seen once. This receptor was taken from a human donor in good health (CMV status not recorded). Some clones in this sample may be carry-over from other donors' samples. The material sequenced was PBMCs.

CDR3 coding DNA: TGTGCCAGTAGCGGAATACCGGGACAAGCCCAAGAGACCCAGTACTTC. Translation gives CASSGIPGQAQETQYF. V gene TRBV19 combines with J gene TRBJ2-5; perhaps TRBD1 as D (6 bases). The germline V gene encodes CDR1 LNHDA and CDR2 SQIVND (reference sequence). There are 16 residues in the CDR3. V lost 6 bases to trimming and J lost 1 base, with 18 bases between them.